This T cell receptor beta chain was recovered during a study of blood T cell repertoires in COVID-19. Study overall: Acute-phase and convalescent COVID-19 samples originated in the United States, Italy and Spain. T cells, B-cell-depleted T cells, or PBMCs provided the cDNA or gDNA that served as material.

This CDR3 is built from 15 residues. Germline lookup yields CDR1 SGHTA and CDR2 FQGTGA. Trimming shortened V by 2 bases and J by 4 bases, and 11 bases separated the two germline ends. In the original analysis: Reference gene primers were amplified, and this amplification served to estimate nucleated cell counts. Repertoires were generated with immunoSEQ multiplex PCR, while TCRdb's copy carries only in-frame clones and drops some. That table is the source of V, J and clone size, and D and trimming were worked out from the DNA. Here the sample spans about 61,000 clones, around 77% being singletons. The source is an elderly man with active or convalescent COVID-19. Sequencing was done on a sample of peripheral blood. This chain links TRBV7-3 with TRBJ2-2; tentative D call: TRBD1 (5 bases). The CDR3 coding sequence is TGTGCCAGCAGCTTACGCAAGGGGCCCACCGGGGAGCTGTTTTTT. It is translated as CASSLRKGPTGELFF.